The entry that follows covers one T cell receptor (beta chain) sequence. The germline V gene encodes CDR1 SGHRS and CDR2 YFSETQ. This CDR3 region has 14 residues. The V and J ends lost 4 bases and 3 bases respectively, with 13 bases between them. TCRdb keeps only in-frame clones here, not all; method: immunoSEQ multiplex PCR. The data contain 50,000 to 55,000 clones, 92% of them singletons. This specimen belongs to a study of T cell changes during pregnancy in multiple sclerosis. The chain uses TRBV5-1 and TRBJ2-5; TRBD1 is a possible D gene (6 bases). This TCR was sampled from a female donor with multiple sclerosis, enrolled in a pregnancy study. This sample comprised CD4+ T cells from peripheral blood mononuclear cells, obtained in the third trimester of pregnancy. The DNA of the CDR3 is TGCGCCAGCAGCCACGGGACAACAAAAGAGACCCAGTACTTC. Protein product: CASSHGTTKETQYF.